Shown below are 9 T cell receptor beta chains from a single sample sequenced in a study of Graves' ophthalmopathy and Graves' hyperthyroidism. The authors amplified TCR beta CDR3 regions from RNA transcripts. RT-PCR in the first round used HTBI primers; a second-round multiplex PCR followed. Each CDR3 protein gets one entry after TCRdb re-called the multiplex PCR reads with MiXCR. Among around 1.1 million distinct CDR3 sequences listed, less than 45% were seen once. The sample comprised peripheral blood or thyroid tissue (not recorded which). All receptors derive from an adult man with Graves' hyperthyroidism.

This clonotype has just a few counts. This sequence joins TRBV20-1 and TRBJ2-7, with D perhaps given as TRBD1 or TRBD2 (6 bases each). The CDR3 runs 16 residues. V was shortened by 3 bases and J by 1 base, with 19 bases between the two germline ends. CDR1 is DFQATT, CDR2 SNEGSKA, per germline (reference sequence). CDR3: CSARRGEYGESYEQYF. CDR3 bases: TGCAGTGCTAGGAGGGGGGAATACGGGGAGTCCTACGAGCAGTACTTC.

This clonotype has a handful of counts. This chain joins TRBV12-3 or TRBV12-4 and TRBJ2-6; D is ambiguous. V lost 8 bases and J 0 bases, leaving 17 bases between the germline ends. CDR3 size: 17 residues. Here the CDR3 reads CASPFCLNSSGANVLTF. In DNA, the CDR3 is TGTGCCAGCCCCTTCTGCTTAAATAGCTCTGGGGCCAACGTCCTGACTTTC.

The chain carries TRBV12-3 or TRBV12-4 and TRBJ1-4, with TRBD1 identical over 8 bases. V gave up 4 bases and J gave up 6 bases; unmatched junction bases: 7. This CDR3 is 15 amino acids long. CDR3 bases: TGTGCCAGCAGTTCCTGGACAGGGCGCGATGAAAAACTGTTTTTT. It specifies CASSSWTGRDEKLFF.

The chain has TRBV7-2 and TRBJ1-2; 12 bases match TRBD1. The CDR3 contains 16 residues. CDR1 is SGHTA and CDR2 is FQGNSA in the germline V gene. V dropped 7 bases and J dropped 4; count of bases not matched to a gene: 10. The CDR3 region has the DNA TGTGCCAGCACCATCGGGACAGGGGGCGGGGGCTATGGCTACACCTTC. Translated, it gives CASTIGTGGGGYGYTF.

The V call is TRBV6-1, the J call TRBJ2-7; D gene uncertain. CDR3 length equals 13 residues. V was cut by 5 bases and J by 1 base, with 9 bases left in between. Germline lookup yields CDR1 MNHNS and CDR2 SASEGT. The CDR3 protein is CASSSSHSYEQYF. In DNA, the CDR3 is TGTGCCAGCAGTTCTTCTCATTCCTACGAGCAGTACTTC.

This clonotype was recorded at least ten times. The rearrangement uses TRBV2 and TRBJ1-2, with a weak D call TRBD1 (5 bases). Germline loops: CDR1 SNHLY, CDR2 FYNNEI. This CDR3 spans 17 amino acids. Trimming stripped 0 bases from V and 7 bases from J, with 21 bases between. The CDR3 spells CASSEALRTRSGSGYTF. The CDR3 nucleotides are TGTGCCAGCAGTGAAGCGCTAAGGACAAGGAGCGGTTCTGGCTACACCTTC.

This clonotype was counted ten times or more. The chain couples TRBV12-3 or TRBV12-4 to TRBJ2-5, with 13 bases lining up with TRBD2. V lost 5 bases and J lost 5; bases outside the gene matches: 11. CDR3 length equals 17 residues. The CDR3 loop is CASSPDPGLAGLETQYF. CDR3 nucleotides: TGTGCCAGCAGTCCAGACCCGGGACTAGCGGGATTGGAGACCCAGTACTTC.

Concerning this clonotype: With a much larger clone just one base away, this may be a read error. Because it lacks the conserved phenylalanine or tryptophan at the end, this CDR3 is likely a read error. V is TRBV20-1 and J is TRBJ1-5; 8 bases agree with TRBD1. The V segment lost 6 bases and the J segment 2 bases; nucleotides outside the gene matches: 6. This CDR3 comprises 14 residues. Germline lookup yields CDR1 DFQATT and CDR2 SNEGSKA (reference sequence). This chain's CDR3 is CSAPTGAGNQPQHL. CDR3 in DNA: TGCAGTGCGCCGACAGGGGCCGGCAATCAGCCCCAGCATCTT.

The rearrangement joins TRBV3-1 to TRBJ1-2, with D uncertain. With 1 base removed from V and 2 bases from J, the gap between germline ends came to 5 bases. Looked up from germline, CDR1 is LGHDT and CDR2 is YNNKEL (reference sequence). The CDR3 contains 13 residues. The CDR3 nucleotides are TGTGCCAGCAGCCAAGCCGCGAACTATGGCTACACCTTC. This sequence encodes CASSQAANYGYTF.